This T cell receptor beta chain derives from a study of blood T cell repertoires in COVID-19. Overall study context: There were acute and convalescent COVID-19 samples, and they came from the United States, Italy and Spain. The cDNA or gDNA used as material had been derived from T cells, B-cell-depleted T cells, or PBMCs.

V shed 4 bases and J 3 bases; nucleotides not matched to a gene: 9. CDR3 size: 16 residues. Per germline, CDR1 SGHKS and CDR2 YYEKEE (reference sequence). Under the authors' procedure: Reference gene primers were amplified, and this amplification served to estimate nucleated cell counts. Produced via immunoSEQ multiplex PCR; TCRdb's table is partial and in-frame only. That table supplies the V and J calls and clone size; D and trimming were determined from the DNA. Here the sample spans 150,000 to 200,000 clones, around 80% being singletons. This receptor was obtained from a man aged 30 to 45 with active or convalescent COVID-19. The V call is TRBV5-5, the J call TRBJ2-3; 9 positions match TRBD1. Sequenced material: peripheral blood. The CDR3 DNA sequence: TGTGCCAGCAGCCCCGGGACAGGGCTCTATACAGATACGCAGTATTTT. Its translation: CASSPGTGLYTDTQYF.